These T cell receptor beta chains were read from a single sample in a study of shared clonotypes between healthy human individuals. The method was immunoSEQ multiplex PCR; TCRdb's version includes in-frame clones alone and lacks a portion of them. The sample comprises 450,000 to 500,000 clones, more than 75% of which are singletons, and 9.5% to 15% rests with the top ten. Sequenced sample: PBMCs. The source is a woman aged 40 to 49 in good health. Some clones in this sample may be carry-over from other donors' samples. The CDR3 runs from the conserved cysteine through the conserved F or W. Some rows have no size entry. The others give once, few or many, or a class for an expanded clone.

clone_size: once; j_call: TRBJ2-4; v_call: TRBV28; cdr3_aa: CASRRLAGVNIQYF
clone_size: NA; j_call: TRBJ2-7; v_call: TRBV28; cdr3_aa: CASSRTGASSYEQYF
clone_size: NA; j_call: TRBJ2-3; v_call: TRBV10-3; cdr3_aa: CAIRSASTDTQYF
clone_size: NA; j_call: TRBJ2-2; v_call: TRBV18; cdr3_aa: CASSPPTGFAGELFF
clone_size: NA; j_call: TRBJ2-4; v_call: TRBV27; cdr3_aa: CASTPGAKNIQYF
clone_size: NA; j_call: TRBJ1-4; v_call: TRBV2; cdr3_aa: CASSPHVDNEKLFF
clone_size: many; j_call: TRBJ1-2; v_call: TRBV28; cdr3_aa: CASSPYRDGLNGYTF
clone_size: NA; j_call: TRBJ1-5; v_call: TRBV5-1; cdr3_aa: CASSFNSDRNQPQHF
clone_size: NA; j_call: TRBJ2-1; v_call: TRBV5-4; cdr3_aa: CASSLGSGGLSYNEQFF
clone_size: NA; j_call: TRBJ2-7; v_call: TRBV6-6; cdr3_aa: CASSSGGSRQQYF
clone_size: NA; j_call: TRBJ2-7; v_call: TRBV7-2; cdr3_aa: CASSLSHSGRDEQYF
clone_size: NA; j_call: TRBJ2-1; v_call: TRBV9; cdr3_aa: CASSVPLAGEDEQFF
clone_size: few; j_call: TRBJ1-3; v_call: TRBV2; cdr3_aa: CASSGGAASGNTIYF
clone_size: NA; j_call: TRBJ2-1; v_call: TRBV11-3; cdr3_aa: CASSPHGTGEGEQFF
clone_size: NA; j_call: TRBJ1-2; v_call: TRBV6-5; cdr3_aa: CASRVTPYNYGYTF
clone_size: NA; j_call: TRBJ2-7; v_call: TRBV11-2; cdr3_aa: CASSLSVGTGLYEQYF
clone_size: NA; j_call: TRBJ2-5; v_call: TRBV4-1; cdr3_aa: CASSQDLELAGDYETQYF
clone_size: once; j_call: TRBJ2-1; v_call: TRBV7-2; cdr3_aa: CASSLDGGTYNEQFF
clone_size: NA; j_call: TRBJ1-1; v_call: TRBV28; cdr3_aa: CASRVGGTEAFF
clone_size: NA; j_call: TRBJ1-4; v_call: TRBV27; cdr3_aa: CASRGQANEKLFF
clone_size: NA; j_call: TRBJ2-6; v_call: TRBV5-1; cdr3_aa: CASSLVPSTGANVLTF
clone_size: NA; j_call: TRBJ1-5; v_call: TRBV11-2; cdr3_aa: CASNPDRVDQPQHF
clone_size: NA; j_call: TRBJ2-1; v_call: TRBV5-6; cdr3_aa: CASSLRSGTIYNEQFF
clone_size: NA; j_call: NA; v_call: TRBV4-3; cdr3_aa: CASSQDWGVEQFF
clone_size: NA; j_call: TRBJ2-2; v_call: TRBV7-2; cdr3_aa: CASSLGRVDTGELFF
clone_size: many; j_call: TRBJ1-6; v_call: TRBV6-1; cdr3_aa: CASSEVSINSPLHF
clone_size: NA; j_call: TRBJ1-2; v_call: TRBV6-1; cdr3_aa: CASSVDREWNYGYTF
clone_size: once; j_call: TRBJ1-4; v_call: TRBV14; cdr3_aa: CASSHPGTGDEKLFF
clone_size: NA; j_call: TRBJ2-7; v_call: TRBV5-1; cdr3_aa: CASSLQGDPGYEQYF
clone_size: NA; j_call: TRBJ2-1; v_call: TRBV4-2; cdr3_aa: CASSQDGDGSSNEQFF
clone_size: few; j_call: TRBJ2-6; v_call: TRBV5-1; cdr3_aa: CASSLTSSGANVLTF
clone_size: NA; j_call: TRBJ2-3; v_call: TRBV4-1; cdr3_aa: CASSQEDIAASTDTQYF
clone_size: NA; j_call: TRBJ1-1; v_call: TRBV4-1; cdr3_aa: CASSQVALVRVNTEAFF
clone_size: NA; j_call: TRBJ2-5; v_call: TRBV28; cdr3_aa: CASRSGGRETQYF
clone_size: NA; j_call: TRBJ2-2; v_call: TRBV28; cdr3_aa: CASSLFGREVTGELFF
clone_size: NA; j_call: TRBJ1-4; v_call: TRBV11-2; cdr3_aa: CASSLGTGEKLFF
clone_size: NA; j_call: TRBJ1-6; v_call: TRBV27; cdr3_aa: CASSLVGEVGRSPLHF
clone_size: many; j_call: TRBJ2-2; v_call: TRBV18; cdr3_aa: CASSPWGQTDGELFF
clone_size: NA; j_call: TRBJ2-1; v_call: TRBV10-1; cdr3_aa: CASSESRGNGRDSSSYNEQFF
clone_size: NA; j_call: TRBJ2-7; v_call: TRBV28; cdr3_aa: CASTFGGRYEQYF
clone_size: NA; j_call: TRBJ2-5; v_call: TRBV6-5; cdr3_aa: CASGRGETQYF
clone_size: NA; j_call: TRBJ1-4; v_call: TRBV27; cdr3_aa: CASSFSGATNEKLFF
clone_size: NA; j_call: TRBJ2-5; v_call: TRBV5-1; cdr3_aa: CASSWGTDGETQYF